This T cell receptor beta chain was identified during a study of T cells in Graves' hyperthyroidism and ophthalmopathy. This clonotype was seen many times. Amplification yielded TCR beta CDR3 regions, with RNA transcripts as the source. A first-round RT-PCR of the TCR CDR3 used the HTBI primer set. From the multiplex PCR reads, TCRdb called clonotypes with MiXCR, one entry per CDR3 protein. Of roughly 380,000 distinct CDR3 sequences in the sample, under 20% are singletons; the top ten hold 3.7%. This CDR3 has 14 amino acids. Germline-derived CDR1 and CDR2 are SNHLY and FYNNEI. The trim removed 5 bases at V and 8 bases at J, leaving 6 bases unmatched.

The source material was blood. The sequence came from a woman younger than 30 with Graves' hyperthyroidism. The J gene is TRBJ1-3, the V gene TRBV2, with 10 nucleotides matching TRBD1. The CDR3 coding sequence is TGTGCCAGCAGTCGGGACAGGGGCCGAGACACCATATATTTT. It codes for CASSRDRGRDTIYF.